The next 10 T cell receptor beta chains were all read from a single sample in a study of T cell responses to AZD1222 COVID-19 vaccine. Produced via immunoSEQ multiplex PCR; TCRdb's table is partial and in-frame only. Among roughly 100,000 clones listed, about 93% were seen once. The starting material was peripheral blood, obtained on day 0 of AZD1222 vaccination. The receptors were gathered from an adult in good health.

The CDR3: CASSRGRAGGLAYNEQFF. The CDR3 DNA reads as TGTGCCAGTAGTCGGGGCCGAGCGGGAGGGCTTGCCTACAATGAGCAGTTCTTC. The gene calls are TRBV19 and TRBJ2-1; 10 bases match TRBD2. The CDR3 runs 18 residues. With 5 bases clipped from V and 2 bases from J, the junction kept 12 bases outside the gene matches. Germline values: CDR1 LNHDA, CDR2 SQIVND (reference sequence).

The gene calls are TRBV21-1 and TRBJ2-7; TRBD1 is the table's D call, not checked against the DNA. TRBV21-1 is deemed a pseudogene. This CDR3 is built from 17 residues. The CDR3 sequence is CASSKWLVGTVSYEQYF. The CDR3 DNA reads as TGTGCCAGCAGCAAATGGCTGGTGGGGACAGTCTCCTACGAGCAGTACTTC.

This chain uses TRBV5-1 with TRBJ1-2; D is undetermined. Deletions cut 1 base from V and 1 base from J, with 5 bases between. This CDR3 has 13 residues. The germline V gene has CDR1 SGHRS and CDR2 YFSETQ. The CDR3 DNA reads TGCGCCAGCAGCTTGAGTAGTAACTATGGCTACACCTTC. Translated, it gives CASSLSSNYGYTF.

The CDR3 DNA reads TGTGCCAGCTCCCTGACAGGGGAAGCCTATAATTCACCCCTCCACTTT. It codes for CASSLTGEAYNSPLHF. V gene TRBV18 combines with J gene TRBJ1-6; 8 nucleotides match TRBD1. The junction had 6 bases not matched to a gene; V was cut back by 6 bases and J by 2 bases. CDR3 size: 16 residues. Germline-derived CDR1 and CDR2 are KGHSH and LQKENI.

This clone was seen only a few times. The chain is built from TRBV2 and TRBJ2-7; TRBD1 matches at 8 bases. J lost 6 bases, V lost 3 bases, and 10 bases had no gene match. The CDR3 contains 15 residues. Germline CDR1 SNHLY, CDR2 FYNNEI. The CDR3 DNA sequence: TGTGCCAGCAGTGACCCCGGACAGGGAGTTGGCGAGCAGTACTTC. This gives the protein CASSDPGQGVGEQYF.

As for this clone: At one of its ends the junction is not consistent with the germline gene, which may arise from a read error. As DNA, the CDR3 is TGTGCCAGCAACCAATTTCAAGATACGCAGTATTTT. As protein: CASNQFQDTQYF. This sequence joins TRBV16 and TRBJ2-3; D is unclear. From germline, CDR1 is KGHSY and CDR2 FQNENV. The CDR3 has 12 residues.

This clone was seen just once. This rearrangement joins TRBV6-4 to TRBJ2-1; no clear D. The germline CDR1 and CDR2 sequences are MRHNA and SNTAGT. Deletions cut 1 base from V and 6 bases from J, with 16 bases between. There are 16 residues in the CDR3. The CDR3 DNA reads TGTGCCAGCAGTGACTGGAACGGTAGGACCCTCAATGAGCAGTTCTTC. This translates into CASSDWNGRTLNEQFF.

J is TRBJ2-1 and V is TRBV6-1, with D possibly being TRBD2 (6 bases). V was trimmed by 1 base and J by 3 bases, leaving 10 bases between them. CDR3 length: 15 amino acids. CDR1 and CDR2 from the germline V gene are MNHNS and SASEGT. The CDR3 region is CASSEEGSGYNEQFF. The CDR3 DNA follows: TGTGCCAGCAGTGAAGAAGGTAGCGGCTACAATGAGCAGTTCTTC.

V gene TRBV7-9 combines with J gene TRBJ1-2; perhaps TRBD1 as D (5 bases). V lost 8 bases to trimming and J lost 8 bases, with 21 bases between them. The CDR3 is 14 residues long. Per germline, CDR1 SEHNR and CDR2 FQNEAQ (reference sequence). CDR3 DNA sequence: TGTGCCAGCTCGGTCCGGGGGGTGTCTGAGGGCTACACCTTC. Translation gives CASSVRGVSEGYTF.

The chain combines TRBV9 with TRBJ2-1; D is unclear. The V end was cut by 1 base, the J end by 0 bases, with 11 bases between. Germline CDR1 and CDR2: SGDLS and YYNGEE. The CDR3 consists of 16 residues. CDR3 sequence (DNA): TGTGCCAGCAGCGTAACCCAAATGACCTCCTACAATGAGCAGTTCTTC. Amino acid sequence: CASSVTQMTSYNEQFF.